The entry that follows covers one TCR beta chain sequence. Which antigen it targets is not known. No base quality values were provided; no much bigger clone lies one nucleotide off. V is cut back by 6 bases and J by 0 bases, with 8 bases in the junction unmatched. The CDR3, cysteine through phenylalanine, is 17 amino acids long. The only DNA kept is the CDR3, 51 bases in frame from the first base. CDR1 SGHVS and CDR2 FQNEAQ were looked up in the germline V gene. This specimen comes from a study of T-cell reconstitution after alpha-beta-depleted transplantation in children (dated by TCRdb to the mid-2010s). About the study as a whole: T-cell immune reconstitution after TCRalphabeta/CD19-depleted allogeneic hematopoietic cell transplantation in children was quantitatively tracked in the study by means of TCR repertoire profiling.

The library was built by means of PCR. The instrument given in TCRdb is Illumina HiSeq 2500. TCR library preparation used molecular barcoding, with unique molecular identifiers applied to normalize quantification of the TCRbeta repertoire. Through fastp at Q25 and MiXCR, TCRdb rebuilt clones from the public reads, retaining in-frame beta chains. When rows share a CDR3 protein, they turn into one entry using the most common DNA and genes. This sample lists hundreds of thousands of distinct CDR3 sequences; around a third were detected once. Less than 2.5% of the sample goes to the ten largest clones. The sample was PBMCs from the stem cell graft donor, taken from the stem cell graft. This chain is built from TRBV7-8 and TRBJ2-4, and 10 junction bases match TRBD1. This TCR was sampled from a human donor who donated a stem cell graft to a child with aplastic anemia. The CDR3 amino acid sequence is: CASSDRGLSLAKNIQYF. The DNA sequence reads TGTGCCAGCAGTGACAGGGGGCTCTCTTTAGCCAAAAACATTCAGTACTTC.